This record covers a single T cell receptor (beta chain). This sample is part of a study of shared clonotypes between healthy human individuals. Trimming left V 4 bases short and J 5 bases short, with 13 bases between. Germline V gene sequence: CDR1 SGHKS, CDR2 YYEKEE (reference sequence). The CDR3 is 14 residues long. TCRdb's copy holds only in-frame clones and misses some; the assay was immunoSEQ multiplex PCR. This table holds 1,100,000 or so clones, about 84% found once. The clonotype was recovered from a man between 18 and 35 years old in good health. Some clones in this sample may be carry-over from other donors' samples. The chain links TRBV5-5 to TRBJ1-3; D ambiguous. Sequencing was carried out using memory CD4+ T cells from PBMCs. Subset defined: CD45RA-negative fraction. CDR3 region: CASSGDYSRNTIYF. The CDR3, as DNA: TGTGCCAGCAGCGGGGATTACTCGAGAAACACCATATATTTT.